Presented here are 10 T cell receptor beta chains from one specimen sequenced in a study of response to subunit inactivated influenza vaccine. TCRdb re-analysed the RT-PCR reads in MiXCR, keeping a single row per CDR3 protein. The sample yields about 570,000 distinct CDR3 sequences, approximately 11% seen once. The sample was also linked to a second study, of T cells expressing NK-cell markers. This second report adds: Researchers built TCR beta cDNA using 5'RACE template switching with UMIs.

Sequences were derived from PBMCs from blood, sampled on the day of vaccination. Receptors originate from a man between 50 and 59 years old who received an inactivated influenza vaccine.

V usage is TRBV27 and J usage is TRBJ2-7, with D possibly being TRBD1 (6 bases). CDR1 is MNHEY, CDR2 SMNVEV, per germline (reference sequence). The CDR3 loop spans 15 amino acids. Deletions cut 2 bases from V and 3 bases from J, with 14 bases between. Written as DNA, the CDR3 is TGTGCCAGCAGTTTAATGGCAGGGGCCATCTACGAGCAGTACTTC. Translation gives CASSLMAGAIYEQYF.

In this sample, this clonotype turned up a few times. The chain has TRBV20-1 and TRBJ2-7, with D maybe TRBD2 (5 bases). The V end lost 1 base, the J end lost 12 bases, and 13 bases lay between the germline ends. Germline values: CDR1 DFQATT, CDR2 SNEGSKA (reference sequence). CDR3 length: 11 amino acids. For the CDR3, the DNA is TGCAGTGCTAGAGCCCGGGGAAACCCGTACTTC. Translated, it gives CSARARGNPYF.

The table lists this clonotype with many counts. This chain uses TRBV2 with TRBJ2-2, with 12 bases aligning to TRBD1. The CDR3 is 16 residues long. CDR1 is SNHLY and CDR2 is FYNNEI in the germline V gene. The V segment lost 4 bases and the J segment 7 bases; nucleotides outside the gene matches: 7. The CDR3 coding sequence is TGTGCCAGCAGTGCGTGGGGACAGGGGGCGAACGGGGAGCTGTTTTTT. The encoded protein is CASSAWGQGANGELFF.

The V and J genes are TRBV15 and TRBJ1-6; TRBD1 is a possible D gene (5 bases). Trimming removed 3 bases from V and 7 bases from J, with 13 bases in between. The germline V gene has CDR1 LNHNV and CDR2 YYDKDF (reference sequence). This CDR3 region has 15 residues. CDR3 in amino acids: CATSSRGSSNSPLHF. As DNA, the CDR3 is TGTGCCACCAGCAGTCGGGGCTCTAGCAATTCACCCCTCCACTTT.

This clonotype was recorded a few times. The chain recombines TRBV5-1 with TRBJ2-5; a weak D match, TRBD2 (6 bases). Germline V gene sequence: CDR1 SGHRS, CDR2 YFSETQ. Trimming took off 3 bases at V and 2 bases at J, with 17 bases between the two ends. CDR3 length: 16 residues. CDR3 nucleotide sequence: TGCGCCAGCAGCTGGCCGGCGGGGCGAGGACAAGAGACCCAGTACTTC. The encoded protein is CASSWPAGRGQETQYF.

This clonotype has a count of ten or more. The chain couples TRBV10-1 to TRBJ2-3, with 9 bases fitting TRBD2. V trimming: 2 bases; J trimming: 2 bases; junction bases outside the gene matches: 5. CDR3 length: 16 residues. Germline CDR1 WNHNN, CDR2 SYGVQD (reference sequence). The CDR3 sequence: CASSEELAGYTDTQYF. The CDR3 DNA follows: TGCGCCAGCAGTGAGGAACTAGCGGGCTACACAGATACGCAGTATTTT.

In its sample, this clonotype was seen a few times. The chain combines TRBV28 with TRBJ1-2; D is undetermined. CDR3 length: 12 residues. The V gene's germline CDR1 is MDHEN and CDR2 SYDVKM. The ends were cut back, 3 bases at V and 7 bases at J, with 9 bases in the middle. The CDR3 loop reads CASSFFEGGYTF. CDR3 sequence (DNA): TGTGCCAGCAGTTTTTTCGAGGGTGGCTACACCTTC.

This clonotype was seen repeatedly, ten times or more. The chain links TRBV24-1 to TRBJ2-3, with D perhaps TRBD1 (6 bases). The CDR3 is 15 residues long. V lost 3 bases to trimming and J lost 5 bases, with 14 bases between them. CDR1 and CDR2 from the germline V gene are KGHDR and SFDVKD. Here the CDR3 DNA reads TGTGCCACCAGTGATCCGGGACAATTTGGAGATACGCAGTATTTT. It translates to CATSDPGQFGDTQYF.

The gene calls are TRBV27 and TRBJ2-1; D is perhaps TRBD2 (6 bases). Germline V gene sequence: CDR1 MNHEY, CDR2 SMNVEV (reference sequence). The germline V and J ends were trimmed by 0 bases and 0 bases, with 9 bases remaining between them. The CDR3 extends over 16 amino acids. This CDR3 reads CASSLSRGISYNEQFF. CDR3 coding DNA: TGTGCCAGCAGTTTATCGCGCGGGATCTCCTACAATGAGCAGTTCTTC.

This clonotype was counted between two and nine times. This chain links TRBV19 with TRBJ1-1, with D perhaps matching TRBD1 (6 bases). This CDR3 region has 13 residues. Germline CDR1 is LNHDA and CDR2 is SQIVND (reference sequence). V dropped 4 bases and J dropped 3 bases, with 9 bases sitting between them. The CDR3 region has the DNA TGTGCCAGTAGTACCCGACAGGACACTGAAGCTTTCTTT. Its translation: CASSTRQDTEAFF.